This TCR beta chain came from a study of cytomegalovirus exposure and HLA in healthy donors. Study results and caveats: Within a later analysis, the majority of CMV-associated TCR beta chains appeared HLA-restricted.

With V trimmed by 0 bases and J by 0 bases, 7 bases remained unmatched. The CDR3 is 17 amino acids. Germline V gene lookup returns CDR1 KGHSH and CDR2 LQKENI. To note about this clone: The antigen is unknown.

Primers included in the PCR were 60 Vbeta and 13 Jbeta primers. The method was immunoSEQ multiplex PCR; TCRdb's version includes in-frame clones alone and lacks a portion of them. The sample holds about 84,000 clones, 55% to 70% seen once. The TCR was taken from a woman aged 40 to 50 in good health and CMV-seropositive. What was sequenced was PBMCs. The rearrangement links TRBV18 to TRBJ1-2; 7 bases fit TRBD1. The CDR3 spells CASSPPEQGTANYGYTF. Here the CDR3 DNA reads TGTGCCAGCTCACCACCCGAACAGGGGACCGCTAACTATGGCTACACCTTC.